The clone carrying this T cell receptor (beta chain) was seen ten or more times. Its specificity is not known. The study recruited hyperthyroidism patients aged 18 to 65 who were newly diagnosed, under 2 months' duration. Certain patients, namely those with other autoimmune diseases, uncontrolled infections, pregnancy or lactation, were excluded. Reliance was placed on clinical symptoms, serum thyroxine, TRAb, thyroid ultrasound and orbital computed tomography for diagnosis. The sample originates from a study of Graves' ophthalmopathy and Graves' hyperthyroidism. Germline V gives CDR1 MDHEN, CDR2 SYDVKM. Unmatched junction bases numbered 19, after V lost 6 bases and J lost 5 bases. The CDR3 loop spans 18 amino acids. RNA transcripts yielded amplified TCR beta CDR3 regions. HTBI-primed RT-PCR formed the first round, and a multiplex PCR formed the second. MiXCR, applied by TCRdb to the multiplex PCR reads, yields one record per CDR3 protein. The sample yields roughly 350,000 distinct CDR3 sequences, 15% to 20% seen once.

Study findings and constraints: Ophthalmopathy could be told apart from stable hyperthyroidism by a 13-signature model (87.88% sensitivity, around 80% specificity).

Sequencing was performed on peripheral blood. The sequence derives from an adult woman with stable Graves' hyperthyroidism. The gene calls are TRBV28 and TRBJ2-5, with 9 bases lining up with TRBD1. CDR3 loop: CASSLDEVGTGRRETQYF. Here the CDR3 DNA reads TGTGCCAGCAGCCTAGACGAGGTGGGGACAGGGCGCCGGGAGACCCAGTACTTC.